One and the same sample provided the 5 T cell receptor beta chains below, sequenced in a study of blood T cell repertoires in COVID-19. The table came from immunoSEQ multiplex PCR; TCRdb's copy has only in-frame clones and leaves some out. The sample carries about 35,000 clones, around four fifths recorded once. Sequencing used peripheral blood. All receptors come from a man aged 50-59 years with acute or convalescent COVID-19.

As regards this clone: At one end the junction does not follow the germline gene, possibly because of a read error. The V and J genes are TRBV5-1 and TRBJ2-5; D ambiguous. The CDR3 is 14 amino acids. Looked up from germline, CDR1 is SGHRS and CDR2 is YFSETQ. The CDR3 nucleotides are TGCGCCAGCACCCCAAACCCCTACCAAGAAACCCAGTACTTC. Amino acid sequence: CASTPNPYQETQYF.

The V and J genes are TRBV9 and TRBJ1-4; TRBD1 matches at 7 bases. This CDR3 has 16 amino acids. The V and J ends lost 0 bases and 8 bases, in that order; junction bases with no gene match: 10. Per the germline V gene, CDR1 is SGDLS and CDR2 is YYNGEE. The CDR3 is CASSVAIGGIGEKLFF. CDR3 sequence (DNA): TGTGCCAGCAGCGTAGCTATAGGGGGCATCGGGGAAAAACTGTTTTTT.

This rearrangement joins TRBV4-1 to TRBJ1-4, with TRBD1 identical over 8 bases. V lost 4 bases to trimming and J lost 0 bases; unmatched junction nucleotides: 1. Germline V CDR1 and CDR2: MGHRA, YSYEKL. The CDR3 contains 15 residues. In DNA form, the CDR3 reads TGCGCCAGCAGCCCACAGGGGGCAACTAATGAAAAACTGTTTTTT. Its translation is CASSPQGATNEKLFF.

The chain links TRBV10-3 to TRBJ2-1; a possible D gene is TRBD2 (5 bases). The CDR3 runs to 13 residues. Trimming cost V 0 bases and J 10 bases, with 10 bases left between them. Germline V lookup: CDR1 ENHRY, CDR2 SYGVKD. CDR3 residues: CAISESTKGEQFF. CDR3 sequence (DNA): TGTGCCATCAGTGAGTCGACTAAAGGAGAGCAGTTCTTC.

The rearrangement uses TRBV28 and TRBJ1-6; 7 bases map to TRBD1. The CDR3 sequence is 15 residues long. The V segment lost 5 bases and the J segment 9 bases; nucleotides outside the gene matches: 10. Germline CDR1 and CDR2: MDHEN and SYDVKM. CDR3 DNA sequence: TGTGCCAGCAGTGGGTGGACAGGTGATATTTCACCCCTCCACTTT. Translated: CASSGWTGDISPLHF.